These 21 T cell receptor beta chains came from one sample sequenced in a study of OX40 agonist ivuxolimab in advanced cancers. The repertoire was sequenced with immunoSEQ multiplex PCR; TCRdb's copy has only in-frame clones and lacks some. The data hold about 73,000 clones, with approximately 92% observed a single time. The sequencing here drew on CD4+ or CD8+ T cells sorted from blood, taken in a trial of the OX40 agonist ivuxolimab. The receptors stem from an adult with an advanced solid tumor such as melanoma, head and neck, liver or kidney cancer.

V is TRBV5-4 and J is TRBJ1-2, with TRBD1 matching over 8 bases. Germline CDR1 and CDR2: SGHNT and YYREEE (reference sequence). CDR3 length equals 13 residues. Unmatched junction bases numbered 6, after V lost 8 bases and J lost 3 bases. The CDR3 here is CASHTGGDYGYTF. CDR3 in DNA: TGTGCCAGTCACACAGGGGGGGACTATGGCTACACCTTC.

This chain links TRBV4-1 with TRBJ2-5, with TRBD2 matching over 8 bases. This CDR3 contains 15 residues. After removal of 4 bases from V and 5 bases from J, the junction contained 9 bases not matched to a gene. Per the germline V gene, CDR1 is MGHRA and CDR2 is YSYEKL. CDR3 amino acids: CASSPPGGPGETQYF. Written as DNA, the CDR3 is TGCGCCAGCAGCCCCCCGGGGGGGCCCGGGGAGACCCAGTACTTC.

J is TRBJ1-5 and V is TRBV2; weak D call: TRBD1 (5 bases). V lost 0 bases to trimming and J lost 5 bases, with 14 bases between them. Per germline, CDR1 SNHLY and CDR2 FYNNEI. The CDR3 has 16 amino acids. Here the CDR3 DNA reads TGTGCCAGCAGTGAAGCCCGGGGGTCGGGGTATCAGCCCCAGCATTTT. This translates into CASSEARGSGYQPQHF. Filled out from reference TRBV2 and TRBJ1-5, the complete variable domain reads EPEVTQTPSHQVTQMGQEVILRCVPISNHLYFYWYRQILGQKVEFLVSFYNNEISEKSEIFDDQFSVERPDGSNFTLKIRSTKLEDSAMYFCASSEARGSGYQPQHFGDGTRLSIL.

The chain is built from TRBV7-9 and TRBJ2-1; a possible D gene is TRBD1 (6 bases). The CDR3 has 15 residues. CDR1 is SEHNR, CDR2 FQNEAQ, per germline (reference sequence). The V gene lost 3 bases and the J gene lost 6 bases, with 15 bases spanning the gap. CDR3 residues: CASSFLQGLRNEQFF. In DNA form, the CDR3 reads TGTGCCAGCAGCTTTTTACAGGGCCTTCGCAATGAGCAGTTCTTC.

This clone appeared once. The V and J genes are TRBV5-1 and TRBJ1-5; 8 bases align to TRBD1. CDR3 length: 15 residues. Germline-derived CDR1 and CDR2 are SGHRS and YFSETQ. J was trimmed by 4 bases and V by 4 bases; bases with no gene match: 7. This chain's CDR3 is CASSPGTGANQPQHF. CDR3 bases: TGCGCCAGCAGCCCCGGGACAGGAGCTAATCAGCCCCAGCATTTT.

This chain joins TRBV7-2 and TRBJ2-7; unclear D gene. CDR3 length: 13 residues. V was clipped by 5 bases and J by 4 bases, with 12 bases between them. The germline CDR1 and CDR2 sequences are SGHTA and FQGNSA. CDR3 residues: CASSPQRWYEQYF. DNA for the CDR3: TGTGCCAGCAGCCCCCAGAGGTGGTACGAGCAGTACTTC.

This chain links TRBV27 with TRBJ1-2; 7 positions agree with TRBD1. V gave up 8 bases and J gave up 6 bases; unmatched junction bases: 21. This CDR3 has 17 residues. Per germline, CDR1 MNHEY and CDR2 SMNVEV (reference sequence). CDR3 nucleotides: TGTGCCAGCTCAAAAACAGGGGCCGGTGTATTTCACGATGGCTACACCTTC. It yields the protein CASSKTGAGVFHDGYTF.

This chain links TRBV15 with TRBJ2-7; 8 bases are a match to TRBD2. Trimming at V came to 2 bases and at J to 0 bases, leaving 3 bases not matched to a gene. The CDR3 is made up of 15 amino acids. Germline loops: CDR1 LNHNV, CDR2 YYDKDF (reference sequence). The CDR3 region is CATSRMRGASYEQYF. In nucleotides, the CDR3 is TGTGCCACCAGCAGAATGCGGGGGGCCTCCTACGAGCAGTACTTC.

The V gene is TRBV29-1, the J gene TRBJ2-1, with a tentative D call TRBD2 (5 bases). The CDR3 length is 15 residues. Germline V gene sequence: CDR1 SQVTM, CDR2 ANQGSEA. V was clipped by 6 bases and J by 4 bases, with 19 bases between them. CDR3 protein: CSVDGVSPIYNEQFF. DNA of the CDR3: TGCAGCGTCGACGGGGTAAGCCCCATATACAATGAGCAGTTCTTC.

The CDR3 reads CASSLGRDYEQYF. In nucleotides, the CDR3 is TGTGCCAGCAGCTTAGGCAGGGACTACGAGCAGTACTTC. V and J are TRBV7-8 and TRBJ2-7, with D possibly being TRBD1 (5 bases). Between the trimmed V and J ends, which lost 1 base and 3 bases, there was a span of 7 bases. The CDR3 has 13 amino acids. Germline loops: CDR1 SGHVS, CDR2 FQNEAQ. Complete variable domain (other parts from reference TRBV7-8 and TRBJ2-7): GAGVSQSPRYKVAKRGQDVALRCDPISGHVSLFWYQQALGQGPEFLTYFQNEAQLDKSGLPSDRFFAERPEGSVSTLKIQRTQQEDSAVYLCASSLGRDYEQYFGPGTRLTVT.

The V and J genes are TRBV27 and TRBJ2-7; 11 bases line up with TRBD2. Per the germline V gene, CDR1 is MNHEY and CDR2 is SMNVEV (reference sequence). The CDR3 is 15 amino acids. J lost 2 bases, V lost 2 bases, and 2 bases had no gene match. CDR3 nucleotide sequence: TGTGCCAGCAGTTTACTAGCGGGGGGCCCCTACGAGCAGTACTTC. Its protein is CASSLLAGGPYEQYF.

This rearrangement joins TRBV6-4 to TRBJ2-5; D call uncertain. Germline CDR1 MRHNA, CDR2 SNTAGT. The CDR3 contains 16 residues. The germline V and J ends were trimmed by 5 bases and 0 bases, with 16 bases remaining between them. The CDR3 reads CASSYPKYPHQETQYF. CDR3 in DNA: TGTGCCAGCAGTTACCCTAAGTACCCTCACCAAGAGACCCAGTACTTC.

The chain carries TRBV27 and TRBJ2-1; TRBD2 might be the D (7 bases). This CDR3 is built from 17 residues. Per germline, CDR1 MNHEY and CDR2 SMNVEV (reference sequence). Trimming took 0 bases from V and 4 from J, leaving 16 bases between them. CDR3 loop: CASSLSMAGASYNEQFF. The CDR3 coding sequence is TGTGCCAGCAGTTTATCGATGGCGGGGGCTTCTTACAATGAGCAGTTCTTC.

This chain joins TRBV6-5 and TRBJ2-7; 10 positions match TRBD2. Germline V gene lookup returns CDR1 MNHEY and CDR2 SVGAGI. CDR3 length equals 14 residues. With 4 bases clipped from V and 3 bases from J, the junction kept 3 bases outside the gene matches. The CDR3 spells CASSFSGGVYEQYF. The CDR3 nucleotides read TGTGCCAGCAGTTTCAGCGGGGGGGTCTACGAGCAGTACTTC.

The chain joins TRBV9 to TRBJ1-2; no clear D gene. From germline, CDR1 is SGDLS and CDR2 YYNGEE. The CDR3 covers 13 residues. The ends were cut back, 0 bases at V and 2 bases at J, with 5 bases in the middle. The CDR3 nucleotides are TGTGCCAGCAGCGTAGAGACAAACTATGGCTACACCTTC. It encodes CASSVETNYGYTF. The full variable domain, its missing parts supplied by reference TRBV9 and TRBJ1-2, is DSGVTQTPKHLITATGQRVTLRCSPRSGDLSVYWYQQSLDQGLQFLIQYYNGEERAKGNILERFSAQQFPDLHSELNLSSLELGDSALYFCASSVETNYGYTFGSGTRLTVV.

The chain couples TRBV7-9 to TRBJ1-1; TRBD1 is a possible D gene (5 bases). Trimming left V 1 base short and J 7 bases short, with 7 bases between. CDR3 size: 12 residues. Germline CDR1 is SEHNR and CDR2 is FQNEAQ (reference sequence). CDR3 nucleotides: TGTGCCAGCAGCTTAGGGGGGATTGAAGCTTTCTTT. Translation gives CASSLGGIEAFF. Full variable domain (outside the CDR3, taken from reference TRBV7-9 and TRBJ1-1): DTGVSQNPRHKITKRGQNVTFRCDPISEHNRLYWYRQTLGQGPEFLTYFQNEAQLEKSRLLSDRFSAERPKGSFSTLEIQRTEQGDSAMYLCASSLGGIEAFFGQGTRLTVV.

The V call is TRBV29-1, the J call TRBJ2-5; no clear D gene. CDR3 size: 11 residues. Trimming left V 3 bases short and J 2 bases short, with 4 bases between. The germline gives CDR1 SQVTM, CDR2 ANQGSEA. This CDR3 reads CSVEGQETQYF. The CDR3 nucleotides are TGCAGCGTTGAGGGGCAAGAGACCCAGTACTTC.

The chain joins TRBV6-6 to TRBJ2-7, with TRBD2 matching over 8 bases. Per germline, CDR1 MNHNY and CDR2 SVGAGI (reference sequence). J was trimmed by 2 bases and V by 6 bases; bases with no gene match: 6. The CDR3 extends over 14 amino acids. Here the CDR3 DNA reads TGTGCCAGCAGCCTAGGGGGACTAGCCTACGAGCAGTACTTC. Its translation: CASSLGGLAYEQYF.

V usage is TRBV19 and J usage is TRBJ2-7; 7 positions agree with TRBD1. Germline assignment: CDR1 LNHDA and CDR2 SQIVND (reference sequence). This CDR3 spans 15 amino acids. V lost 5 bases, J lost 2 bases, and 9 bases stayed unmatched. The CDR3: CASSSRDSVPYEQYF. The CDR3 bases are TGTGCCAGTAGTTCCCGGGACAGTGTTCCCTACGAGCAGTACTTC.

The chain employs TRBV11-2 and TRBJ2-2; D not resolved. V was cut by 4 bases and J by 7 bases, with 10 bases left in between. This CDR3 is 13 amino acids long. Germline V gene sequence: CDR1 SGHAT, CDR2 FQNNGV. CDR3 residues: CASSSNSVGELFF. The DNA of the CDR3 is TGTGCCAGCAGCTCCAATAGTGTCGGGGAGCTGTTTTTT.

This chain joins TRBV19 and TRBJ1-5, with D maybe TRBD1 (5 bases). Germline V gene sequence: CDR1 LNHDA, CDR2 SQIVND (reference sequence). Deletions cut 3 bases from V and 0 bases from J, with 9 bases between. The CDR3 is made up of 15 amino acids. The CDR3 loop is CASSMQGNSNQPQHF. The CDR3 nucleotides read TGTGCCAGTAGTATGCAGGGAAATAGCAATCAGCCCCAGCATTTT.